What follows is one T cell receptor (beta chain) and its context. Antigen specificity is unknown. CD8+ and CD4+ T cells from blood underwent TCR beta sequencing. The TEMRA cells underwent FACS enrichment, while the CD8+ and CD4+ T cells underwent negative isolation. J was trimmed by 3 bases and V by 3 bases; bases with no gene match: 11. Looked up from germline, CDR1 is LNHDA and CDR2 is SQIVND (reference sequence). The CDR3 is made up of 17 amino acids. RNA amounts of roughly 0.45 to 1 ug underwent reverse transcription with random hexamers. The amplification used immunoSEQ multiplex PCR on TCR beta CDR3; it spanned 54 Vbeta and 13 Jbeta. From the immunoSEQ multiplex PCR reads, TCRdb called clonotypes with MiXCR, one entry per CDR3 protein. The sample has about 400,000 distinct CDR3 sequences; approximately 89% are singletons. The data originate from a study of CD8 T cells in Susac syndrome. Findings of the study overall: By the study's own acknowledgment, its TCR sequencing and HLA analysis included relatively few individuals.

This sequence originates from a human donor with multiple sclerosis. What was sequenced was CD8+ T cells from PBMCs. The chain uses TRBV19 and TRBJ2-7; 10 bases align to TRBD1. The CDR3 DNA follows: TGTGCCAGTAGTATTTTGGACGGGACAGGGGCTCTCTACGAGCAGTACTTC. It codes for CASSILDGTGALYEQYF.